This T cell receptor (beta chain) emerged from a study of blood T cell repertoires in COVID-19. The overall study: Researchers got acute and convalescent COVID-19 samples from the United States, Italy and Spain.

Authors' analysis steps: Estimated nucleated cell counts came from reference gene primer amplification. The assay was immunoSEQ multiplex PCR, and TCRdb's table has in-frame clones only and misses some. The V and J calls and the clone size are those of that table, but D and trimming were determined from the DNA. The sample lists about 74,000 clones, roughly nine tenths occurring once. The germline CDR1 and CDR2 sequences are SGHKS and YYEKEE (reference sequence). Trimming took 0 bases from V and 4 from J; bases not matched to a gene: 7. The CDR3 has 15 amino acids. The clonotype originates from a human donor in a cohort sampled during active COVID-19. Input material: peripheral blood. The rearrangement joins TRBV5-5 to TRBJ2-7; 7 positions agree with TRBD1. The CDR3 region has the DNA TGTGCCAGCAGCTTGGGCCCACAGGGGCTATACGAGCAGTACTTC. This translates into CASSLGPQGLYEQYF.